This TCR beta chain is drawn from a study of OX40 agonist ivuxolimab in advanced cancers. Across the study: One patient with hepatocellular carcinoma and two with cutaneous melanoma, three in all, had partial responses.

Germline V gene data show CDR1 as MDHEN and CDR2 as SYDVKM. V was trimmed by 2 bases and J by 3 bases, leaving 17 bases between them. The CDR3 totals 17 residues. Remarks on this clone: No antigen is known for it.

Measured with immunoSEQ multiplex PCR; TCRdb has only the in-frame clones, and not every one. Altogether tens of thousands of clones are present, nearly 85% being singletons, with the ten largest covering 3% to 4.5%. Overall study findings and caveats: Relative to CD4+ cells, CD8+ T cells on average had more expanded clones. There was clonal expansion of CD4+ and CD8+ blood T cells by week 6 at 0.1 to 3.0 mg/kg.

The material sequenced was CD4+ or CD8+ T cells sorted from blood, taken in a trial of the OX40 agonist ivuxolimab. The TCR originated in an adult with an advanced solid tumor such as melanoma, head and neck, liver or kidney cancer. The chain couples TRBV28 to TRBJ1-5; possibly TRBD1 for D (6 bases). The CDR3 DNA is TGTGCCAGCAGTTTAGATTTAGGGGGAGGGTTCAATCAGCCCCAGCATTTT. This gives the protein CASSLDLGGGFNQPQHF.